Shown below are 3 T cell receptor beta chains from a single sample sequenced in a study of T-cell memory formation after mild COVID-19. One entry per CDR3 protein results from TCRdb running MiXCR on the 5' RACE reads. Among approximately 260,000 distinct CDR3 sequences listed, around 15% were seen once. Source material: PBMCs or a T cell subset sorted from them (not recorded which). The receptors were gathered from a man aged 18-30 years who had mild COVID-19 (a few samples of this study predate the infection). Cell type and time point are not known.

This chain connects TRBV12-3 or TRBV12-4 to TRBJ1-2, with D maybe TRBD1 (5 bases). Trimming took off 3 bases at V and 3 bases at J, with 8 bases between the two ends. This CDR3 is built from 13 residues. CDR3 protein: CASSFQGHYGYTF. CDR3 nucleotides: TGTGCCAGCAGTTTCCAGGGCCACTATGGCTACACCTTC.

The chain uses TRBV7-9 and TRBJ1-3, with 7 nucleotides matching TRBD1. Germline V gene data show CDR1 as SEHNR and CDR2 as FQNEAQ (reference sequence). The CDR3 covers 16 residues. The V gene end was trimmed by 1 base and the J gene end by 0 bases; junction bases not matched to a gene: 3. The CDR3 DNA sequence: TGTGCCAGCAGCTTAGTCCAGGGGGACTCTGGAAACACCATATATTTT. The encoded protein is CASSLVQGDSGNTIYF.

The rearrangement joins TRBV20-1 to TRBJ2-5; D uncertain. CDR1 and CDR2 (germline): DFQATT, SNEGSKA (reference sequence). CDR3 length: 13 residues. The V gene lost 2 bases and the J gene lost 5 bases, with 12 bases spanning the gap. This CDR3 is CSARQVSDETQYF. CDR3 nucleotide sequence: TGCAGTGCTAGACAGGTTTCTGACGAGACCCAGTACTTC.